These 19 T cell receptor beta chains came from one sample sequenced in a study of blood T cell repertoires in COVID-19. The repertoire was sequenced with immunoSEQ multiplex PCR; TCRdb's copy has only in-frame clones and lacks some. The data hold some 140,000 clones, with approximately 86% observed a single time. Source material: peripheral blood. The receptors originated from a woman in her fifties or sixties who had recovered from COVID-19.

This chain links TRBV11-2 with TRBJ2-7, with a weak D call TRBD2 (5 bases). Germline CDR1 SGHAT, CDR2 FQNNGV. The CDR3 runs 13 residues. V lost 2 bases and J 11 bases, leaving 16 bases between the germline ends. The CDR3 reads CASSLYSGSEEYF. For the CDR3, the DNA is TGTGCCAGCAGCTTATATTCGGGGTCGGAGGAGTACTTC.

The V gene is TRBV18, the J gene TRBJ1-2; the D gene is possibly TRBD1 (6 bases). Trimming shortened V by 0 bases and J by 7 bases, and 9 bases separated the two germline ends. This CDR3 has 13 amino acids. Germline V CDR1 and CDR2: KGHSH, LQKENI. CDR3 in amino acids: CASSPPRGAGYTF. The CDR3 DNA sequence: TGTGCCAGCTCACCACCCCGGGGGGCTGGCTACACCTTC.

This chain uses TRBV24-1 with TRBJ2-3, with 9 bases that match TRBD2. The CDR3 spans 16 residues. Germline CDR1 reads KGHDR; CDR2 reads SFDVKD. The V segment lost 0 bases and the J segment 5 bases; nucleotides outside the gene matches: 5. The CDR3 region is CATSDLSAGGGDTQYF. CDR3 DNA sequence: TGTGCCACCAGTGATTTGTCGGCGGGAGGGGGAGATACGCAGTATTTT.

CDR3 amino acids: CASSPPAGALYEQYF. CDR3 DNA: TGTGCCAGCAGCCCACCAGCGGGCGCACTCTACGAGCAGTACTTC. The chain joins TRBV3-1 (or the pseudogene TRBV3-2) to TRBJ2-7, with a weak D call TRBD2 (6 bases). The CDR3 consists of 15 residues. Germline assignment: CDR1 LGHDT and CDR2 YNNKEL (reference sequence). V shed 4 bases and J shed 3 bases, with 16 bases lying between them.

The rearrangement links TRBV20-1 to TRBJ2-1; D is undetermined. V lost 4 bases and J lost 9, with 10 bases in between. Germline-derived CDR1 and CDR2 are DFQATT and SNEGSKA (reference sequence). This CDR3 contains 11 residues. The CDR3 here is CSATGNTEQFF. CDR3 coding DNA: TGCAGTGCTACCGGTAATACTGAGCAGTTCTTC.

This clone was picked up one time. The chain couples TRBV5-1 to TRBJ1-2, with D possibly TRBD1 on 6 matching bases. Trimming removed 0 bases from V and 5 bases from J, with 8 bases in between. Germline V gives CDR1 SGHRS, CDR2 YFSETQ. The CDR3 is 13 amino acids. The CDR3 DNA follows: TGCGCCAGCAGCTTGGCCACAGGGTATGGCTACACCTTC. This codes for CASSLATGYGYTF. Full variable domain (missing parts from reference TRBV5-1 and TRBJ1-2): KAGVTQTPRYLIKTRGQQVTLSCSPISGHRSVSWYQQTPGQGLQFLFEYFSETQRNKGNFPGRFSGRQFSNSRSEMNVSTLELGDSALYLCASSLATGYGYTFGSGTRLTVV.

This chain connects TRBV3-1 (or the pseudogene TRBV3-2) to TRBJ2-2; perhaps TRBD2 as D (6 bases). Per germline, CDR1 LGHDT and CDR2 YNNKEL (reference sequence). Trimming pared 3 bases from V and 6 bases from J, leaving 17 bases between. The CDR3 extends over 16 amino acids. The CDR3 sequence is CASSQTGGPGSGELFF. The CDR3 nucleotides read TGTGCCAGCAGCCAGACCGGGGGACCTGGCTCCGGGGAGCTGTTTTTT.

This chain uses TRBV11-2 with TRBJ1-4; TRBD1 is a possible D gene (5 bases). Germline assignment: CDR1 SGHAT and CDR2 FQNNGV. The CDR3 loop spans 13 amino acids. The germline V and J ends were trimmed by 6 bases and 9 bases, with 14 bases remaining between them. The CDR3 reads CASRTDYRQKLFF. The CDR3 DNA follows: TGTGCCAGCAGGACAGATTACCGGCAAAAACTGTTTTTT.

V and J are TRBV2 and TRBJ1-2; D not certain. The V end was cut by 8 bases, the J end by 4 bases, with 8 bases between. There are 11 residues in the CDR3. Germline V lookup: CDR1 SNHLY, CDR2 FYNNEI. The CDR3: CASSGAYGYTF. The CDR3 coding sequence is TGTGCCAGCTCCGGAGCCTATGGCTACACCTTC.

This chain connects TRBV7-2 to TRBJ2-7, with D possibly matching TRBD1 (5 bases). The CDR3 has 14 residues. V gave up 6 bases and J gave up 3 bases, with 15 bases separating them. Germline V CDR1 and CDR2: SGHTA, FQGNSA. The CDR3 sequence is CASRPLPGFYEQYF. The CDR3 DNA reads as TGTGCCAGCAGACCGCTACCAGGGTTCTACGAGCAGTACTTC.

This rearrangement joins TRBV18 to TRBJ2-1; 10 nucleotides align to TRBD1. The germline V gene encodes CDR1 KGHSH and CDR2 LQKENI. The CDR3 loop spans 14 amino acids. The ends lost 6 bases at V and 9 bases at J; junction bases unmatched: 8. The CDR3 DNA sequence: TGTGCCAGCTCCCAACAGGGACAGGGGTTTGAGCAGTTCTTC. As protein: CASSQQGQGFEQFF. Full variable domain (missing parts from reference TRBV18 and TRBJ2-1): NAGVMQNPRHLVRRRGQEARLRCSPMKGHSHVYWYRQLPEEGLKFMVYLQKENIIDESGMPKERFSAEFPKEGPSILRIQQVVRGDSAAYFCASSQQGQGFEQFFGPGTRLTVL.

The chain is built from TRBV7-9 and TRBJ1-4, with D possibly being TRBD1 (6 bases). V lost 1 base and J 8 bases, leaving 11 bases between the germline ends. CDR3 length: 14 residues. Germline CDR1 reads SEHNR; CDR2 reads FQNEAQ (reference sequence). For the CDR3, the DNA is TGTGCCAGCAGCTTAGGACAGGACGGCGAAAAACTGTTTTTT. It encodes CASSLGQDGEKLFF.

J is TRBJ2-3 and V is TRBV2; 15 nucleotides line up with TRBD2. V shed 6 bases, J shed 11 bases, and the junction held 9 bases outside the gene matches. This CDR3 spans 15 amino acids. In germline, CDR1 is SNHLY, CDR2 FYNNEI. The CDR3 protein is CASSAWTSGGGRQYF. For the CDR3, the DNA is TGTGCCAGCAGCGCCTGGACTAGCGGGGGGGGCCGGCAGTATTTT.

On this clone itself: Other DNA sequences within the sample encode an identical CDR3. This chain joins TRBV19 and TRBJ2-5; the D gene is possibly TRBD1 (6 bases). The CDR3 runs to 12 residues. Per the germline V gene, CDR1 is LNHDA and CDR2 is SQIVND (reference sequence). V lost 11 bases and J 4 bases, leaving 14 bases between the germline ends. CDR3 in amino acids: CASRQAGETQYF. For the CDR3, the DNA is TGTGCCTCACGACAGGCTGGAGAGACCCAGTACTTC.

In nucleotides, the CDR3 is TGTGCCAGCAGCTTGGCCTTGGGACTAGCGGGACCCTACGAGCAGTACTTC. Its protein product is CASSLALGLAGPYEQYF. The chain uses TRBV5-6 and TRBJ2-7; 13 bases match TRBD2. The germline V gene encodes CDR1 SGHDT and CDR2 YYEEEE. The CDR3 runs to 17 residues. V trimming: 0 bases; J trimming: 2 bases; junction bases outside the gene matches: 5. Based on the CDR3 plus reference TRBV5-6 and TRBJ2-7, the full variable domain is DAGVTQSPTHLIKTRGQQVTLRCSPKSGHDTVSWYQQALGQGPQFIFQYYEEEERQRGNFPDRFSGHQFPNYSSELNVNALLLGDSALYLCASSLALGLAGPYEQYFGPGTRLTVT.

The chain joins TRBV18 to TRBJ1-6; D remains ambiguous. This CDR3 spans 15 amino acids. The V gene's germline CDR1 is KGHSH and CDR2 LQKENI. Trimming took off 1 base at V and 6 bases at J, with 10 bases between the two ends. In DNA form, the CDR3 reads TGTGCCAGCTCACCACGGGCAGGCGTTAATTCACCCCTCCACTTT. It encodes CASSPRAGVNSPLHF.

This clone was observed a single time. CDR3 sequence reads: CASRGNRGYFYEQYF. The DNA for the CDR3 is TGTGCCAGCAGGGGGAACAGGGGATATTTCTACGAGCAGTACTTC. This rearrangement joins TRBV2 to TRBJ2-7; 7 bases are a match to TRBD1. With 6 bases clipped from V and 3 bases from J, the junction kept 11 bases outside the gene matches. The CDR3 sequence is 15 residues long. Germline V CDR1 and CDR2: SNHLY, FYNNEI.

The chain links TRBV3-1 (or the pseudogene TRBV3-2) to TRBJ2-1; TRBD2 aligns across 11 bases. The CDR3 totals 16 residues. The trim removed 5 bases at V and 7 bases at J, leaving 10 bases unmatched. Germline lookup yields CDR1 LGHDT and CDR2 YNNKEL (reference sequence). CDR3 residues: CASSTRLAGWGNEQFF. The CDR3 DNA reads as TGTGCCAGCAGCACTCGACTAGCGGGATGGGGAAATGAGCAGTTCTTC.

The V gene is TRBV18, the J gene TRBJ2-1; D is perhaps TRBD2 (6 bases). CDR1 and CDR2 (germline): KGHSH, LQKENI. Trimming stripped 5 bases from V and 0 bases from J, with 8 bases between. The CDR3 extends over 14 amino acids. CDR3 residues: CASSMGGSYNEQFF. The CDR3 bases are TGTGCCAGCTCAATGGGAGGCTCCTACAATGAGCAGTTCTTC.